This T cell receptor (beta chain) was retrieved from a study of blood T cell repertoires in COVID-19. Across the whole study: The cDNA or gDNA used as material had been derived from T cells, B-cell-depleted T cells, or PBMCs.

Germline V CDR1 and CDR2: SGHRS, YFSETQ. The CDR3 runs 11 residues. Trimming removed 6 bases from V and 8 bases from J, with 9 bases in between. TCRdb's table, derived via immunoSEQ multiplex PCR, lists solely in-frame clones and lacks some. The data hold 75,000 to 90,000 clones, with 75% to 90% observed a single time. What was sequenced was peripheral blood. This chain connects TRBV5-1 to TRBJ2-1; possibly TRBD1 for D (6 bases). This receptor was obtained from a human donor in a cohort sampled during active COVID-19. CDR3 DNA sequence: TGCGCCAGCATACAGGGTCATGAGCAGTTCTTC. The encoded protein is CASIQGHEQFF.